This T cell receptor (beta chain) originates from a study of T cell repertoires in aging, cancer and after chemotherapy. Turning to the study itself: About 9 million TCR reads made up the full dataset.

Amplification of TCR beta used genomic DNA extracted from peripheral blood. Germline lookup yields CDR1 LGHNA and CDR2 YSLEER. V lost 0 bases to trimming and J lost 4 bases; unmatched junction nucleotides: 5. There are 17 residues in the CDR3. A mixed TRB-A/B primer pool amplified rearranged TRB by multiplex touch-down PCR. TCRdb independently ran MiXCR on the multiplex PCR reads; one entry per CDR3 protein. Here the sample spans around 6,400 distinct CDR3 sequences, more than 25% being singletons. The rearrangement uses TRBV4-3 and TRBJ2-2, with 10 bases that match TRBD2. Sequencing was done on a sample of blood. The source is a human donor in good health. The CDR3 DNA sequence: TGCGCCAGCAGCCAAGAGAGCGGGGGGGTAGGCACCGGGGAGCTGTTTTTT. Its translation: CASSQESGGVGTGELFF.